This T cell receptor beta chain was captured by sequencing in a study of CXCR3-negative and CXCR3-positive naive CD8 T cells. Findings and limits, study-wide: Naive cells that were CXCR3-positive had more hydrophobic TRB CDR3s (compared with CXCR3-negative naive cells). In both naive subsets diversity was comparably high, whereas memory CD8+ cells showed much lower diversity. For naive cells, CXCR3-negative and CXCR3-positive subsets had similar TRBV-TRBJ usage; for memory cells, usage differed.

TRB cDNA was prepared as libraries by UMI-labeled 5' RACE. Reanalyzing the 5' RACE reads, TCRdb keeps one entry per CDR3 protein, without DNA. The sample's table shows 85,000 to 130,000 distinct CDR3 sequences. A note on this clonotype: No antigen is known for it.

Sorting yielded triplicates of about 330,000 cells for each CD8+ T cell subset. The clonotype comes from a human donor in good health. Some clones in this sample may be carry-over from other donors' samples. Specimen: naive CXCR3+ CD8+ T cells from blood. Subset defined: CD45RO-CCR7+CD27+CD95- naive CD8+ T cells expressing CXCR3 (TNR3+).

CDR3 amino acids: CASSPYYGERFFEQQYF. The V gene is TRBV18, the J gene TRBJ2-7; TCRdb gives TRBD2 as the D gene, but with no DNA this cannot be confirmed. Per germline, CDR1 KGHSH and CDR2 LQKENI. The CDR3 has 17 residues.